This record concerns one T cell receptor beta chain sequence. The table came from immunoSEQ multiplex PCR; TCRdb's copy has only in-frame clones and leaves some out. The profile shows 65,000 to 80,000 clones, approximately 96% of them singletons. The sample is drawn from a study of technical replicates of blood from several donors. The CDR3 contains 17 residues. Germline CDR1 reads LGHNA; CDR2 reads YSLEER. V dropped 3 bases and J dropped 0 bases, with 17 bases sitting between them. This sequence was found in a human donor in good health. Sequencing used T cells isolated from PBMCs. This chain links TRBV4-3 with TRBJ2-5; maybe TRBD2 (5 bases). For the CDR3, the DNA is TGCGCCAGCAGCCATGTTCTTTTAGCGTCATACCAAGAGACCCAGTACTTC. Translating it yields CASSHVLLASYQETQYF.